A single T cell receptor beta chain is shown here with its context. Its antigen is as yet unknown. Blood sampling took place at baseline, cycle 4 day 1, and cycle 7 day 1. This sample stems from a study of OX40 agonist ivuxolimab in advanced cancers. Study context: Administration of intravenous ivuxolimab to patients occurred every 2 weeks at 0.01 to 10 mg/kg. Past anti-PD-1, anti-PD-L1 or anti-CTLA-4 therapy was accepted, and 30% to 50% had received some. Study-wide results and caveats: Some nonresponders also had low normalized T-cell clonal expansion.

Assay used: immunoSEQ multiplex PCR; TCRdb lists only in-frame clones, some missing. Altogether around 78,000 clones are present, around 89% being singletons, with the ten largest covering 0.94%. This CDR3 has 12 residues. Trimming shortened V by 2 bases and J by 3 bases, and 4 bases separated the two germline ends. Per germline, CDR1 SGHTA and CDR2 FQGNSA. Sample: CD4+ or CD8+ T cells sorted from blood, taken in a trial of the OX40 agonist ivuxolimab. The chain recombines TRBV7-2 with TRBJ1-2; D gene uncertain. This TCR was sampled from an adult with an advanced solid tumor such as melanoma, head and neck, liver or kidney cancer. CDR3 in amino acids: CASSLRYYGYTF. The DNA of the CDR3 is TGTGCCAGCAGCTTACGGTACTATGGCTACACCTTC.